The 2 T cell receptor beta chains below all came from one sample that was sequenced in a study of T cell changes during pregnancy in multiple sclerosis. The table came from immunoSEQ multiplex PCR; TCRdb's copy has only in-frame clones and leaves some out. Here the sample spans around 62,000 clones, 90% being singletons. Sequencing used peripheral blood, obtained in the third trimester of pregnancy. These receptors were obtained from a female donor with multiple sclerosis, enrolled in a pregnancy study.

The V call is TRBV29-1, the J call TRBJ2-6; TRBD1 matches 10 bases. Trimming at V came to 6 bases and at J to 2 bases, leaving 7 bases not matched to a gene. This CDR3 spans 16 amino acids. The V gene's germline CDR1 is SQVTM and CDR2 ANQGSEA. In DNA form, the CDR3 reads TGCAGCGTCGCCCGGGACAGGGGTCCTGGGGCCAACGTCCTGACTTTC. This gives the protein CSVARDRGPGANVLTF. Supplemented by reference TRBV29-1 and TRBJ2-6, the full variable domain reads SAVISQKPSRDICQRGTSLTIQCQVDSQVTMMFWYRQQPGQSLTLIATANQGSEATYESGFVIDKFPISRPNLTFSTLTVSNMSPEDSSIYLCSVARDRGPGANVLTFGAGSRLTVL.

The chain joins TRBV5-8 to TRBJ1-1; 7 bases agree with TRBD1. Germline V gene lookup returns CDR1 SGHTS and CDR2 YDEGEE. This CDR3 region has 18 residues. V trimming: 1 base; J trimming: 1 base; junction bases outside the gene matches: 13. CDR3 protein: CASSLSFRDSPRNTEAFF. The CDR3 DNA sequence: TGTGCCAGCAGCTTGAGTTTCCGGGACAGCCCTCGGAACACTGAAGCTTTCTTT.